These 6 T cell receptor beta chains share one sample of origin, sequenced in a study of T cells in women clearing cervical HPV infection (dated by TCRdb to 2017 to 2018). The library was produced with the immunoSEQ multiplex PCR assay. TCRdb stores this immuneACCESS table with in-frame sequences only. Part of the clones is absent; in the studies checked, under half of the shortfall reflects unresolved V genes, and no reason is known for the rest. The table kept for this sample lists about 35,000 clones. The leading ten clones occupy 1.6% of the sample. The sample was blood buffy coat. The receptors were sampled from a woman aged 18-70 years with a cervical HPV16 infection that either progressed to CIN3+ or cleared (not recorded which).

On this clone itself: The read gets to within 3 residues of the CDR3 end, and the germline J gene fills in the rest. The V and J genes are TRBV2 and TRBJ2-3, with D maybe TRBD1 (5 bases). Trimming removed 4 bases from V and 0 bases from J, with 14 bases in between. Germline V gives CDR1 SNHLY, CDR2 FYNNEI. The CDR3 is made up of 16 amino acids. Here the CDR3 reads CASSGGQARSTDTQYF. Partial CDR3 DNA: TGTGCCAGCAGTGGCGGACAAGCAAGGAGCACAGATACG. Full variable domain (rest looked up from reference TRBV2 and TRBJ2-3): EPEVTQTPSHQVTQMGQEVILRCVPISNHLYFYWYRQILGQKVEFLVSFYNNEISEKSEIFDDQFSVERPDGSNFTLKIRSTKLEDSAMYFCASSGGQARSTDTQYFGPGTRLTVL.

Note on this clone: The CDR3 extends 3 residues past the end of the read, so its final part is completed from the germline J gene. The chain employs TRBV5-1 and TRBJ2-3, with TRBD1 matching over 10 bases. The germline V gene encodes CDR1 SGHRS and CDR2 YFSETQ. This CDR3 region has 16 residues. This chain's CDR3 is CASSPSGDRGQETQYF. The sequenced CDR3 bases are TGCGCCAGCAGTCCCTCAGGGGACAGGGGCCAAGAGACG.

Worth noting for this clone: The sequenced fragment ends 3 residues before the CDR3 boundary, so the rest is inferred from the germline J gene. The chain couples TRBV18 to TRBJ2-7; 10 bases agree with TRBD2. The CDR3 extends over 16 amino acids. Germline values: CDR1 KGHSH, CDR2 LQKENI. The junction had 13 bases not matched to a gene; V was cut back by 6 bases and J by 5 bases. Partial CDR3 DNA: TGTGCCAGCTCGCCCCTAGCGGGAGAGCCGGAGGACGAG. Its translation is CASSPLAGEPEDE. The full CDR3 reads CASSPLAGEPEDEQYF.

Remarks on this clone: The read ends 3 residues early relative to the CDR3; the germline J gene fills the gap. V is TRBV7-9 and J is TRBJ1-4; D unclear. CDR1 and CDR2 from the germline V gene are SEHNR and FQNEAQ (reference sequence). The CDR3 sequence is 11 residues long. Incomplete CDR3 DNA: TGTGCCAGCAGCGGCGGTTCACCA. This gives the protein CASSGGSP. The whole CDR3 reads CASSGGSPLFF.

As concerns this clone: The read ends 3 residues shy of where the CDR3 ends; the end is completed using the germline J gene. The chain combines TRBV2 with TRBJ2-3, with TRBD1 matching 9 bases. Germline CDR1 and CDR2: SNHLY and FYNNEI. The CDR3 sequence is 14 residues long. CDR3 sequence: CASSQTGGNQPQYF. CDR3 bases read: TGTGCCAGCAGTCAAACAGGGGGCAATCAGCCG.

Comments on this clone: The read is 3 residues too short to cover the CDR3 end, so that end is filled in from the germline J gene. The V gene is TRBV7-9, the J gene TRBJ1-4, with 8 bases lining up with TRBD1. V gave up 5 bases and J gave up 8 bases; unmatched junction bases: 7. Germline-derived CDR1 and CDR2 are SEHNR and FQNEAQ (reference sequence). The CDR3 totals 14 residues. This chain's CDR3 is CASSETGVPEKLFF. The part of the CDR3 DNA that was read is TGTGCCAGCAGCGAGACAGGGGTCCCCGAAAAA.